The clone carrying this TCR beta chain was seen a handful of times. Its antigen is unknown. A mixed TRB-A/B primer pool amplified rearranged TRB by multiplex touch-down PCR. TCRdb reprocessed the multiplex PCR reads with MiXCR, giving one entry per CDR3 protein. The sample has roughly 3,400 distinct CDR3 sequences, 25% to 35% seen once. The template was genomic DNA from peripheral blood, not RNA. This entry comes from a study of T cell repertoires in aging, cancer and after chemotherapy. Across the whole study: Patients with glioblastoma brain tumors were sampled before and after temozolomide-based therapy. Findings and caveats of the study: No conclusions about immunological memory after chemotherapy can be drawn from the repertoire data.

The junction had 11 bases not matched to a gene; V was cut back by 2 bases and J by 8 bases. This CDR3 spans 15 amino acids. Per germline, CDR1 MNHEY and CDR2 SVGAGI. The sequenced material came from blood. This clonotype was sampled from a human donor with a solid tumor. The chain has TRBV6-5 and TRBJ1-1, with 7 bases that match TRBD1. CDR3 amino acids: CASSYGKTGSNEAFF. CDR3 DNA: TGTGCCAGCAGTTACGGGAAGACAGGGAGTAACGAAGCTTTCTTT.